This T cell receptor beta chain was retrieved from a study of CD8+ T cells in alopecia areata. As for the study in general: Treatment of the treated patients consisted of oral tofacitinib, 5 to 10 mg twice daily. Severity scores in treated patients reflected the percentage of scalp affected. Study outcomes and limitations: Scalp clonality and expanded CD8+ clones among the top 100 showed significant decreases with tofacitinib. Under tofacitinib, numerous expanded lesional clonotypes remained detectable in scalp and blood.

Germline CDR1 reads MNHEY; CDR2 reads SMNVEV (reference sequence). CDR3 size: 14 residues. Between the trimmed V and J ends, which lost 2 bases and 3 bases, there was a span of 11 bases. Treatment described: oral pan-JAK inhibitor, 5-10 mg twice daily. Comment on this clone: Its antigen remains unidentified.

As the sequencing template, cDNA was produced by extracting RNA and reverse transcribing it. Measured with immunoSEQ multiplex PCR; TCRdb has only the in-frame clones, and not every one. The table includes around 120,000 clones, roughly 63% detected once. This TCR was recovered from a human donor with alopecia areata. This chain links TRBV27 with TRBJ2-7, with D possibly being TRBD1 (6 bases). Sequences were derived from CD8+ T cells sorted from blood, sampled at week 4, from a patient treated with tofacitinib. CDR3 residues: CASSLGGPYYEQYF. DNA of the CDR3: TGTGCCAGCAGTTTAGGGGGCCCCTACTACGAGCAGTACTTC.